The clone carrying this T cell receptor (beta chain) was detected many times. Its antigen is undetermined. Scientists amplified the TCR beta CDR3 regions from RNA transcripts. HTBI primers served in a first-round RT-PCR, which a second-round multiplex PCR followed. Each CDR3 protein is one row after TCRdb ran MiXCR on the multiplex PCR reads. The table lists over a million distinct CDR3 sequences, 35% to 40% of them singletons. This specimen belongs to a study of Graves' ophthalmopathy and Graves' hyperthyroidism. Trimming stripped 2 bases from V and 5 bases from J, with 15 bases between. CDR1 DFQATT and CDR2 SNEGSKA come from the germline V gene (reference sequence). This CDR3 has 14 amino acids. Orbital computed tomography, thyroid ultrasound, TRAb, serum thyroxine and clinical symptoms formed the basis of diagnosis. Study-wide results and limits: A classifier, a 13-signature model, separated ophthalmopathy from stable hyperthyroidism with approximately 88% sensitivity and approximately 81% specificity. Thyroid clonotypes that were expanded above 0.001 frequency mostly also appeared in blood.

The sample taken for sequencing was peripheral blood or thyroid tissue (not recorded which). The genes are TRBV20-1 and TRBJ2-5, with D perhaps matching TRBD2 (7 bases). This clonotype was sampled from an adult man with Graves' hyperthyroidism. Here the CDR3 reads CSARSSGGRETQYF. DNA for the CDR3: TGCAGTGCTAGATCGTCGGGGGGCAGGGAGACCCAGTACTTC.